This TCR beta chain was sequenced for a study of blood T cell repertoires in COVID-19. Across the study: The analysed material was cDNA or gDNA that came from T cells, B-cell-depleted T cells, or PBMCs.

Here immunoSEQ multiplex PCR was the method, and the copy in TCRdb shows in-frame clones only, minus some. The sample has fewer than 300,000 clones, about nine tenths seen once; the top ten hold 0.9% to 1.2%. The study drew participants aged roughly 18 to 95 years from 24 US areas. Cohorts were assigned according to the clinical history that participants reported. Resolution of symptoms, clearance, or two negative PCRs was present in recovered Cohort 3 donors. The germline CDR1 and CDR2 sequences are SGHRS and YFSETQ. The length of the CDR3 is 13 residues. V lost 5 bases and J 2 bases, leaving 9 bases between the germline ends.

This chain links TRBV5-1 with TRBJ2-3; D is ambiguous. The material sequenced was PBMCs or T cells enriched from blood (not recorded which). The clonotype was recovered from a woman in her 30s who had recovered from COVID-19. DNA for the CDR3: TGCGCCAGCAGTCGAGCTAACACAGATACGCAGTATTTT. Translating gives CASSRANTDTQYF.